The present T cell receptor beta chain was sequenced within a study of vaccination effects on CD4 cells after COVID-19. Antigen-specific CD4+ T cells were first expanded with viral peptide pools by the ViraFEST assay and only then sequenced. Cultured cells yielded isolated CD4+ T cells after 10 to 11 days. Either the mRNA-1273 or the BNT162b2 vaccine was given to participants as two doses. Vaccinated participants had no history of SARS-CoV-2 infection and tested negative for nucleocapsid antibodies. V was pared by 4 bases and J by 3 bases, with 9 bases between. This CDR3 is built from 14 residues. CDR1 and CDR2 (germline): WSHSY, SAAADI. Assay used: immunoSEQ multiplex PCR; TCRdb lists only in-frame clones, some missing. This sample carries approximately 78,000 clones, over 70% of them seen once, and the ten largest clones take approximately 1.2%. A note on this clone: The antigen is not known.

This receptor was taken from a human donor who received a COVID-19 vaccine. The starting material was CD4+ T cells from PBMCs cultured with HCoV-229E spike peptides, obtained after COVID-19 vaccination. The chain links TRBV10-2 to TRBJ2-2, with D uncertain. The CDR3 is CASSGGVHTGELFF. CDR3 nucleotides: TGCGCCAGCAGTGGTGGGGTGCACACCGGGGAGCTGTTTTTT.